These T cell receptor beta chains were read from a single sample in a study of cytomegalovirus exposure and HLA in healthy donors. Sequenced by immunoSEQ multiplex PCR; TCRdb stores in-frame clones only, minus some. This sample has 200,000 or so clones; about 90% occur once, and the top ten carry around 0.21%. The sequencing input was PBMCs. All receptors come from a girl less than two years old in good health and CMV-seronegative. CDR3s include the opening cysteine and the closing phenylalanine or tryptophan. Fields, in order: J gene, V gene, D gene, clone size, CDR3 DNA, CDR3 protein. D genes are given only for firm matches. Part of the rows lack a size; the others show once, few, many or a class for expanded clones.

>TRBJ2-1|TRBV7-3|TRBD2|NA
TGTGCCAGCAGCCCGACTAGCGGGAGATTGGGTGAGCAGTTCTTC
CASSPTSGRLGEQFF
>TRBJ2-1|TRBV4-3|NA|NA
TGCGCCAGCAGCCAAGATACTGGCGGTCTATTTTATATCTCCTACAATGAGCAGTTCTTC
CASSQDTGGLFYISYNEQFF
>TRBJ2-7|TRBV10-1|NA|NA
TGCGCCAGCATCCCCCGTGAGCAGTACTTC
CASIPREQYF
>TRBJ2-3|TRBV10-1|NA|NA
TGCGCCAGCAGTGAGCCTAGCACAGATACGCAGTATTTT
CASSEPSTDTQYF
>TRBJ2-7|TRBV7-2|TRBD2|few
TGTGCCAGCAGCCAACGATCTAGCGGGAGGGGCTACGAGCAGTACTTC
CASSQRSSGRGYEQYF
>TRBJ2-7|TRBV27|TRBD2|NA
TGTGCCAGCAGTTCCCTCTCTAGCGGGGGGGCTTACGAGCAGTACTTC
CASSSLSSGGAYEQYF
>TRBJ1-4|TRBV4-3|NA|NA
TGCGCCAGCAGCCAAGATAGGCGAGCTAGTGGTGAAAAACTGTTTTTT
CASSQDRRASGEKLFF
>TRBJ1-3|TRBV7-9|NA|NA
TGTTCCAGCAGCTTAGGGGCAGGGTTAAACACCATATATTTT
CSSSLGAGLNTIYF
>TRBJ1-2|TRBV11-2|TRBD1|NA
TGTGCCAGCAGCACTCGACAGGGGAAGGGCTACACCTTC
CASSTRQGKGYTF
>TRBJ2-3|TRBV6-6|NA|NA
TGTGCCAGTCTAGGGACATACCGCAGGGATACGCAGTATTTT
CASLGTYRRDTQYF
>TRBJ2-1|TRBV7-2|NA|NA
TGTGCCAGCAGCGCCCCCCTACAGCACAATGAGCAGTTCTTC
CASSAPLQHNEQFF
>TRBJ2-3|TRBV6-1|NA|NA
TGTGCCAGCACCCGACAGCCCAGCACAGATACGCAGTATTTT
CASTRQPSTDTQYF
>TRBJ2-7|TRBV4-1|TRBD2|NA
TGCGCCAGCAGCCACTCACCCGGGACTAAGTACGAGCAGTACTTC
CASSHSPGTKYEQYF
>TRBJ2-7|TRBV10-3|TRBD1|NA
TGTGCCATCAGTACAGGGGACTCCTACGAGCAGTACTTC
CAISTGDSYEQYF
>TRBJ2-7|TRBV7-2|NA|NA
TGTGCCAGCAGCTTGGGCAGGCCTATTCCCTACGAGCAGTACTTC
CASSLGRPIPYEQYF
>TRBJ2-3|TRBV7-8|NA|NA
TGTGCCAGCAGCCCCTCCGGGTTTGAAAATACGCAGTATTTT
CASSPSGFENTQYF
>TRBJ2-7|TRBV18|TRBD2|NA
TGTGCCAGCTCACCACGCCGGCGGGGGGTAGGCGACGAGCAGTACTTC
CASSPRRRGVGDEQYF
>TRBJ2-1|TRBV7-6|TRBD2|NA
TGTGCCAGCAGCTTAGGGTTCGGGATACTAGCGGGAGAACAAATCAAGTGGAATGAGCAGTTCTTC
CASSLGFGILAGEQIKWNEQFF
>TRBJ1-5|TRBV6-5|NA|NA
TGTGCCAGCAGCCCCGGGGTCAATCAGCCCCAGCATTTT
CASSPGVNQPQHF
>TRBJ2-1|TRBV19|TRBD1|NA
TGTGCCAGTAGTCTCTTCGGGACAGTAAGTTGGAGCTCCTACAATGAGCAGTTCTTC
CASSLFGTVSWSSYNEQFF
>TRBJ2-3|TRBV11-2|NA|NA
TGTGCCAGCAGCTTATACTTTACAGATACGCAGTATTTT
CASSLYFTDTQYF
>TRBJ2-7|TRBV28|NA|NA
TGTGCCAGCAGTTTTAGTACCTGGGGACTGGGTGCCTACGAGCAGTACTTC
CASSFSTWGLGAYEQYF
>TRBJ2-2|TRBV5-1|NA|few
TGCGCCAGCAGCTTAGGGGGAAACACCGGGGAGCTGTTTTTT
CASSLGGNTGELFF
>TRBJ2-5|TRBV5-1|NA|NA
TGCGCCAGCAGTCTTTCCCGAGAGACCCAGTACTTC
CASSLSRETQYF
>TRBJ2-2|TRBV11-2|NA|NA
TGTGCCAGCAGCTTACTCCCCACCGGTCCCTTAAACACCGGGGAGCTGTTTTTT
CASSLLPTGPLNTGELFF
>TRBJ2-1|TRBV7-8|TRBD2|NA
TGTGCCAGCAGCTTAGTAGCGGGAGGCCTACAAAATGAGCAGTTCTTC
CASSLVAGGLQNEQFF
>TRBJ1-1|TRBV9|NA|NA
TGTGCCAGCAGCGGCTCAGGGTTCACTGAAGCTTTCTTT
CASSGSGFTEAFF
>TRBJ1-1|TRBV6-1|NA|NA
TGTGCCAGCAGTGCGGGGAGGAACACTGAAGCTTTCTTT
CASSAGRNTEAFF
>TRBJ2-7|TRBV7-6|TRBD1|NA
TGTGCCAGCAGCACTAATCCCGACAGGGCCCACGAGCAGTACTTC
CASSTNPDRAHEQYF
>TRBJ2-7|TRBV5-4|TRBD2|NA
TGTGCCAGCAGCTCGGGGGGTCCCGGTTTCTACGAGCAGTACTTC
CASSSGGPGFYEQYF
>TRBJ2-7|TRBV27|TRBD1|NA
TGTGCCAGCCCCTCCCCCTACAGGGGCGACTTCTACGAGCAGTACTTC
CASPSPYRGDFYEQYF
>TRBJ2-3|TRBV1|NA|NA
TGCACCAGCAGCCAAGATTGGCTAGCGGGAGAGCGCACAGATACGCAGTATTTT
CTSSQDWLAGERTDTQYF
>TRBJ1-1|TRBV7-9|NA|NA
TGTGCCAGCAGCTGGGAAGCGGACACTGAAGCTTTCTTT
CASSWEADTEAFF
>TRBJ2-1|TRBV9|NA|NA
TGTGCCAGCAGCGTAGCCGCACTGCTCGCGGGCTCGAGCTCCTACAATGAGCAGTTCTTC
CASSVAALLAGSSSYNEQFF
>TRBJ2-7|TRBV9|TRBD2|NA
TGTGCCAGCAACATGTCCCGCACGCGAGGGGAAAGCGGGAGGGACTCCTACGAGCAGTACTTC
CASNMSRTRGESGRDSYEQYF
>TRBJ1-1|TRBV7-3|NA|NA
TGTGCCAGCAGCCCCCGGGGGAACACTGAAGCTTTCTTT
CASSPRGNTEAFF
>TRBJ2-2|TRBV6-1|TRBD2|NA
TGTGCCAGCAGTGATGGCTCACTAGCGGGGGCCCCGGGCACCGGGGAGCTGTTTTTT
CASSDGSLAGAPGTGELFF
>TRBJ2-5|TRBV14|TRBD2|NA
TGTGCCAGCAGCTACACCGGGACTAAGTTGGAGACCCAGTACTTC
CASSYTGTKLETQYF
>TRBJ1-1|TRBV5-1|TRBD1|NA
TGCGCCAGCAGCTTGGTCCTAGCGGGACAGGGGTTTACTGAAGCTTTCTTT
CASSLVLAGQGFTEAFF
>TRBJ2-2|TRBV9|TRBD2|NA
TGTGCCAGCAGCCCTTGGAGTAGCGGGAGCTCCGGGGAGCTGTTTTTT
CASSPWSSGSSGELFF
>TRBJ2-1|TRBV5-4|NA|few
TGTGCCAGCAGCTTGTACCTCCCGAGAGGTGAGCAGTTCTTC
CASSLYLPRGEQFF
>TRBJ2-1|TRBV29-1|NA|NA
TGCAGCGTTGGTCTCCGACAGGCCCCGGGGCAGTTCTTC
CSVGLRQAPGQFF
>TRBJ2-1|TRBV27|TRBD2|NA
TGTGCCAGCAGTTCCCCCCGGACTAGCGGGAGGGCCTCGTACAATGAGCAGTTCTTC
CASSSPRTSGRASYNEQFF
>TRBJ1-1|TRBV30|NA|NA
TGTGCCTGGAGTTATATGGGAGGGAGGGGCACTGAAGCTTTCTTT
CAWSYMGGRGTEAFF
>TRBJ2-1|TRBV4-1|NA|NA
TGCGCCAGCAGCCAAGATCCAGCGGGTGAGCAGTTCTTC
CASSQDPAGEQFF
>TRBJ2-3|TRBV5-1|TRBD1|NA
TGCGCCAGCAGCTTGGGAGGGACAGTCACAGATACGCAGTATTTT
CASSLGGTVTDTQYF
>TRBJ2-3|TRBV7-2|NA|once
TGTGCCAGCAGCACTACCCCCGGGACAGATACGCAGTATTTT
CASSTTPGTDTQYF
>TRBJ2-1|TRBV11-2|TRBD2|NA
TGTGCCAGCAGCCCTAGACCCGGACTAGCGGGGGGCCATGAGCAGTTCTTC
CASSPRPGLAGGHEQFF
>TRBJ2-7|TRBV4-2|TRBD2|NA
TGTGCCAGCAGCCAAGAAGGACTAGCCCGCGAGCAGTACTTC
CASSQEGLAREQYF
>TRBJ2-3|TRBV5-1|NA|NA
TGCGCCAGCAGCTTGGAAACAGGTGGGGTCACAGATACGCAGTATTTT
CASSLETGGVTDTQYF
>TRBJ2-3|TRBV5-6|NA|NA
TGTGCCAGCAGCCCTGGGACTTATTTTTTAGATACGCAGTATTTT
CASSPGTYFLDTQYF
>TRBJ2-7|TRBV7-8|NA|NA
TGTGCCAGCAGCCAACAATACCTCTCCTACGAGCAGTACTTC
CASSQQYLSYEQYF
>TRBJ2-4|TRBV13|TRBD1|NA
TGTGCCAGCAGCTTAGTCCAGGGGGACATTCAGTACTTC
CASSLVQGDIQYF
>TRBJ2-1|TRBV6-5|NA|NA
TGTGCCAGTACCACGGGGGTGAGCTACAATGAGCAGTTCTTC
CASTTGVSYNEQFF
>TRBJ2-7|TRBV29-1|TRBD2|once
TGCAGCGTTGACGGGACTAGCTCCTACGAGCAGTACTTC
CSVDGTSSYEQYF